The 29 T cell receptor beta chains in this list originate from one sample, sequenced in a study of siplizumab effects on memory and regulatory T cells. Assay: immunoSEQ multiplex PCR; the TCRdb copy retains only in-frame clones and omits some. This table holds 100,000 to 110,000 clones, about nine tenths found once. Material: CD4+ T cells sorted from blood. These receptors were obtained from a human donor in good health.

The chain employs TRBV28 and TRBJ1-2, with TRBD1 matching over 7 bases. CDR3 length equals 13 residues. Germline V gene lookup returns CDR1 MDHEN and CDR2 SYDVKM. The ends lost 6 bases at V and 6 bases at J; junction bases unmatched: 7. This chain's CDR3 is CASRIDRAHGYTF. The CDR3 nucleotides are TGTGCCAGCAGAATCGACAGGGCCCATGGCTACACCTTC.

The CDR3 region has the DNA TGTGCCAGCAGCTCAATACAGGGGGCGAGCCATGGCTACACCTTC. Its protein product is CASSSIQGASHGYTF. The genes are TRBV11-2 and TRBJ1-2; 9 nucleotides agree with TRBD1. Germline trimming cut 4 bases from V and 6 bases from J; bases unmatched to any gene: 9. Per the germline V gene, CDR1 is SGHAT and CDR2 is FQNNGV. The CDR3 runs 15 residues.

The rearrangement joins TRBV25-1 to TRBJ2-3; D may be TRBD2 (5 bases). Trimming took off 10 bases at V and 2 bases at J, with 22 bases between the two ends. Germline values: CDR1 MGHDK, CDR2 SYGVNS. The CDR3 length is 16 residues. This CDR3 reads CATAPRRTPYTDTQYF. CDR3 bases: TGTGCCACCGCCCCCCGTCGGACTCCCTACACAGATACGCAGTATTTT.

The CDR3 nucleotides read TGTGCCAGCAGCCTGACGACAGGGGGTTCCTATAATTCACCCCTCCACTTT. This codes for CASSLTTGGSYNSPLHF. The chain carries TRBV27 and TRBJ1-6, with 9 nucleotides matching TRBD1. The CDR3 runs to 17 residues. Per germline, CDR1 MNHEY and CDR2 SMNVEV (reference sequence). Trimming removed 6 bases from V and 1 base from J; junction bases left unmatched: 7.

This chain joins TRBV2 and TRBJ1-1; no reliable D call. Trimming left V 6 bases short and J 5 bases short, with 10 bases between. The length of the CDR3 is 12 residues. The germline CDR1 and CDR2 sequences are SNHLY and FYNNEI. The CDR3 is CASSILRTEAFF. The CDR3 DNA sequence: TGTGCCAGCAGCATACTTCGGACTGAAGCTTTCTTT.

The CDR3 region has the DNA TGTGCCAGCAGCCTAGGGGGGGGTAATTCACCCCTCCACTTT. Translated: CASSLGGGNSPLHF. This chain uses TRBV7-2 with TRBJ1-6; tentative D call: TRBD1 (6 bases). V was cut by 5 bases and J by 6 bases, with 11 bases left in between. Per germline, CDR1 SGHTA and CDR2 FQGNSA. CDR3 length equals 14 residues.

The genes are TRBV18 and TRBJ1-5, with 10 bases matching TRBD1. V lost 4 bases, J lost 10 bases, and 13 bases stayed unmatched. Germline CDR1 and CDR2: KGHSH and LQKENI. The CDR3 runs 16 residues. CDR3 residues: CASSRTTGGGLEPQHF. CDR3 DNA: TGTGCCAGCTCACGCACGACAGGGGGCGGTTTGGAACCCCAGCATTTT.

The chain joins TRBV4-1 to TRBJ2-2; D remains ambiguous. The length of the CDR3 is 17 residues. Germline V gene data show CDR1 as MGHRA and CDR2 as YSYEKL. V lost 2 bases and J 2 bases, leaving 15 bases between the germline ends. The DNA for the CDR3 is TGCGCCAGCAGCCAAACTTCACAGAGATTTAACACCGGGGAGCTGTTTTTT. It specifies CASSQTSQRFNTGELFF.

The gene calls are TRBV4-1 and TRBJ2-3; a weak D match, TRBD2 (5 bases). V shed 3 bases and J shed 5 bases, with 15 bases lying between them. From germline, CDR1 is MGHRA and CDR2 YSYEKL. The CDR3 sequence is 15 residues long. The CDR3 DNA is TGCGCCAGCAGCCAGACGGGGTTATGGGGAGATACGCAGTATTTT. It codes for CASSQTGLWGDTQYF.

This sequence joins TRBV2 and TRBJ2-1; 7 nucleotides match TRBD2. The V gene end was trimmed by 11 bases and the J gene end by 7 bases; junction bases not matched to a gene: 11. CDR3 length equals 13 residues. Germline V lookup: CDR1 SNHLY, CDR2 FYNNEI. Written as DNA, the CDR3 is TGTGCCCGCGGGGGAACTAGTGGGAATGAGCAGTTCTTC. Amino acids: CARGGTSGNEQFF.

V usage is TRBV5-6 and J usage is TRBJ2-5; 10 bases fit TRBD2. The CDR3 covers 15 residues. V lost 2 bases, J lost 5 bases, and 6 bases stayed unmatched. The germline gives CDR1 SGHDT, CDR2 YYEEEE. CDR3 loop: CASSLTSGVGETQYF. The CDR3 DNA reads as TGTGCCAGCAGCTTAACTAGCGGGGTAGGGGAGACCCAGTACTTC.

The CDR3 sequence: CAISGVPGTVETQYF. In DNA form, the CDR3 reads TGTGCCATCAGTGGGGTCCCCGGGACAGTGGAGACCCAGTACTTC. This chain connects TRBV10-3 to TRBJ2-5; 7 positions agree with TRBD1. The germline V gene encodes CDR1 ENHRY and CDR2 SYGVKD. CDR3 length: 15 amino acids. V gave up 4 bases and J gave up 5 bases; unmatched junction bases: 10.

This clone appeared once. The chain carries TRBV7-2 and TRBJ2-3, with D unresolved. This CDR3 has 13 amino acids. Germline V gives CDR1 SGHTA, CDR2 FQGNSA. Trimming pared 1 base from V and 4 bases from J, leaving 6 bases between. Here the CDR3 reads CASSLGLADTQYF. The DNA of the CDR3 is TGTGCCAGCAGCTTAGGGCTTGCAGATACGCAGTATTTT. Full variable domain (outside the CDR3, taken from reference TRBV7-2 and TRBJ2-3): GAGVSQSPSNKVTEKGKDVELRCDPISGHTALYWYRQSLGQGLEFLIYFQGNSAPDKSGLPSDRFSAERTGGSVSTLTIQRTQQEDSAVYLCASSLGLADTQYFGPGTRLTVL.

The genes are TRBV15 and TRBJ2-3; D is unresolved. The length of the CDR3 is 13 residues. Trimming stripped 11 bases from V and 1 base from J, with 13 bases between. Germline V CDR1 and CDR2: LNHNV, YYDKDF (reference sequence). This CDR3 is CASRAWGTDTQYF. The CDR3 bases are TGTGCCTCACGGGCATGGGGCACAGATACGCAGTATTTT.

CDR3 protein: CASSLNNEQFF. DNA of the CDR3: TGCGCCAGCAGCTTAAACAATGAGCAGTTCTTC. The rearrangement joins TRBV5-1 to TRBJ2-1; D not certain. Deletions cut 2 bases from V and 5 bases from J, with 2 bases between. Germline lookup yields CDR1 SGHRS and CDR2 YFSETQ. The CDR3 runs 11 residues. Looking up the rest from reference TRBV5-1 and TRBJ2-1 gives the full variable domain: KAGVTQTPRYLIKTRGQQVTLSCSPISGHRSVSWYQQTPGQGLQFLFEYFSETQRNKGNFPGRFSGRQFSNSRSEMNVSTLELGDSALYLCASSLNNEQFFGPGTRLTVL.

The J gene is TRBJ2-5, the V gene TRBV25-1; a weak D match, TRBD1 (5 bases). The CDR3 contains 17 residues. Germline V CDR1 and CDR2: MGHDK, SYGVNS. The V and J ends lost 6 bases and 3 bases respectively, with 23 bases between them. The CDR3 protein is CASSQGHADSKEETQYF. The CDR3 DNA reads TGTGCCAGCAGCCAAGGACATGCCGACAGTAAAGAAGAGACCCAGTACTTC. Looking up the rest from reference TRBV25-1 and TRBJ2-5 gives the full variable domain: EADIYQTPRYLVIGTGKKITLECSQTMGHDKMYWYQQDPGMELHLIHYSYGVNSTEKGDLSSESTVSRIRTEHFPLTLESARPSHTSQYLCASSQGHADSKEETQYFGPGTRLLVL.

The V call is TRBV23-1, the J call TRBJ2-7; a weak D match, TRBD1 (6 bases). TRBV23-1 is placed among ORFs of uncertain function. This CDR3 region has 16 residues. Between the trimmed V and J ends, which lost 0 bases and 3 bases, there was a span of 15 bases. In DNA form, the CDR3 reads TGCGCCAGCAGTCAATCCTCAGGGGTCGGGCTCTACGAGCAGTACTTC. It encodes CASSQSSGVGLYEQYF.

The rearrangement links TRBV7-3 to TRBJ2-2; possible D gene TRBD1, 6 bases. Germline assignment: CDR1 SGHTA and CDR2 FQGTGA. This CDR3 has 16 residues. With 1 base removed from V and 3 bases from J, the gap between germline ends came to 12 bases. The DNA of the CDR3 is TGTGCCAGCAGCTTAAGCAGGGGTCCGTACACCGGGGAGCTGTTTTTT. This gives the protein CASSLSRGPYTGELFF.

The chain is built from TRBV5-1 and TRBJ2-5, with 12 bases identical to TRBD2. The J segment lost 5 bases and the V segment lost 9 bases, leaving 8 bases of the junction unmatched. The CDR3 has 14 residues. Germline values: CDR1 SGHRS, CDR2 YFSETQ. The CDR3: CATSSGGAGETQYF. The DNA for the CDR3 is TGCGCCACCTCTAGCGGGGGGGCCGGGGAGACCCAGTACTTC.

V is TRBV2 and J is TRBJ1-1; tentatively, D is TRBD1 (5 bases). The CDR3 runs to 11 residues. With 10 bases removed from V and 4 bases from J, the gap between germline ends came to 10 bases. Germline V CDR1 and CDR2: SNHLY, FYNNEI. CDR3 loop: CATDRGTEAFF. Here the CDR3 DNA reads TGTGCCACCGACAGAGGCACTGAAGCTTTCTTT.

The rearrangement links TRBV19 to TRBJ1-6; D gene uncertain. The CDR3 contains 15 residues. V lost 3 bases to trimming and J lost 6 bases, with 12 bases between them. CDR1 and CDR2 (germline): LNHDA, SQIVND (reference sequence). CDR3 protein: CASSIEQAINSPLHF. CDR3 coding DNA: TGTGCCAGTAGTATCGAGCAGGCGATTAATTCACCCCTCCACTTT.

This clone occurred once. The chain couples TRBV7-3 to TRBJ1-5, with no clear D. Germline CDR1 and CDR2: SGHTA and FQGTGA. CDR3 length: 15 amino acids. V lost 1 base, J lost 0 bases, and 7 bases lay in between. The CDR3 sequence: CASSLNGNSNQPQHF. The CDR3 DNA reads TGTGCCAGCAGCTTAAACGGGAATAGCAATCAGCCCCAGCATTTT. The entire variable domain, with the rest obtained from reference TRBV7-3 and TRBJ1-5, is as follows: GAGVSQTPSNKVTEKGKYVELRCDPISGHTALYWYRQSLGQGPEFLIYFQGTGAADDSGLPNDRFFAVRPEGSVSTLKIQRTERGDSAVYLCASSLNGNSNQPQHFGDGTRLSIL.

This clone was counted between two and nine times. The gene calls are TRBV11-2 and TRBJ2-1; D is perhaps TRBD2 (6 bases). The CDR3 has 14 residues. The germline V gene encodes CDR1 SGHAT and CDR2 FQNNGV. V lost 7 bases to trimming and J lost 10 bases, with 20 bases between them. The CDR3 region has the DNA TGTGCCAGCAACCACAACTCAGCGGGTGGGGAGCAGTTCTTC. Amino acid sequence: CASNHNSAGGEQFF.

V is TRBV6-1 and J is TRBJ1-1, with D possibly matching TRBD1 (6 bases). CDR1 MNHNS and CDR2 SASEGT come from the germline V gene. The CDR3 totals 14 residues. Trimming removed 6 bases at V and 5 bases at J, with 16 bases between. CDR3 nucleotide sequence: TGTGCCAGCAGAGCCAAACAGGGAGGGACTGAAGCTTTCTTT. It encodes CASRAKQGGTEAFF.

V is TRBV7-2 and J is TRBJ2-7; TRBD1 agrees at 10 bases. This CDR3 spans 14 amino acids. CDR1 is SGHTA and CDR2 is FQGNSA in the germline V gene. V was pared by 5 bases and J by 5 bases, with 6 bases of the junction left unmatched. CDR3 bases: TGTGCCAGCAGCCTTGGACAGGGGGTACACGAGCAGTACTTC. Translating gives CASSLGQGVHEQYF.

In this sample, this clone turned up once. This chain uses TRBV6-5 with TRBJ2-2; tentative D call: TRBD2 (6 bases). V dropped 4 bases and J dropped 3 bases, with 15 bases sitting between them. CDR1 and CDR2 from the germline V gene are MNHEY and SVGAGI. The CDR3 is 16 amino acids. CDR3: CASSSRGRSYTGELFF. CDR3 coding DNA: TGTGCCAGCAGTTCCCGGGGGAGGTCCTACACCGGGGAGCTGTTTTTT.

On this clone itself: Other DNA variants within this sample encode the same CDR3. This chain uses TRBV11-2 with TRBJ1-1; tentatively, D is TRBD1 (5 bases). The CDR3 is made up of 13 amino acids. Germline-derived CDR1 and CDR2 are SGHAT and FQNNGV. Trimming took 3 bases from V and 5 from J, leaving 10 bases between them. The CDR3 nucleotides read TGTGCCAGCAGCTTTCAGGGCGGGACTGAAGCTTTCTTT. Its translation: CASSFQGGTEAFF.

This sequence joins TRBV7-2 and TRBJ2-1; tentative D call: TRBD2 (5 bases). Germline CDR1 is SGHTA and CDR2 is FQGNSA. This CDR3 spans 15 amino acids. V shed 5 bases and J shed 0 bases, with 11 bases lying between them. The CDR3 nucleotides read TGTGCCAGCAGCCCCGGGGTGACCTCCTACAATGAGCAGTTCTTC. Protein product: CASSPGVTSYNEQFF.

The V call is TRBV28, the J call TRBJ2-7, with D maybe TRBD1 (5 bases). The V and J ends lost 3 bases and 4 bases respectively, with 19 bases between them. This CDR3 contains 16 residues. Germline V lookup: CDR1 MDHEN, CDR2 SYDVKM. The CDR3 region has the DNA TGTGCCAGCAGTTTTCCCCCCTACAGGTCTAATTACGAGCAGTACTTC. Amino acids: CASSFPPYRSNYEQYF.